These T cell receptor beta chains were read from a single sample in a study of T cell responses to AZD1222 COVID-19 vaccine. The data were produced by immunoSEQ multiplex PCR, yet TCRdb's version contains in-frame clones alone and is incomplete. The sample has around 84,000 clones, 88% seen once. This specimen was peripheral blood, taken on day 0 of AZD1222 vaccination. The origin of the receptors is an adult in good health. The CDR3 runs from the conserved cysteine through the conserved F or W. A D gene is named only where the DNA matches it firmly. Clone size is stated in some rows and not others, as once, few, many or a class when expanded.

j_gene,d_gene,abundance,v_gene,len,CDR3nt,CDR3aa
TRBJ2-3,-,-,TRBV12-3/TRBV12-4,12,TGTGCCAGCGGGAGTACCACAGATACGCAGTATTTT,CASGSTTDTQYF
TRBJ1-2,-,-,TRBV28,14,TGTGCCAGCAGTTTACCGGGACCGATCTATGGCTACACCTTC,CASSLPGPIYGYTF
TRBJ2-5,-,-,TRBV10-3,13,TGTGCCATCAGTGAGGGGGCAGGTGAGACCCAGTACTTC,CAISEGAGETQYF
TRBJ2-1,TRBD2,-,TRBV15,15,TGTGCCACCAGCGGAGGGACTAGCGGAGACAATGAGCAGTTCTTC,CATSGGTSGDNEQFF
TRBJ1-5,TRBD1,few,TRBV27,13,TGTGCCAGCAGTAGACAGGGAACTCAGCCCCAGCATTTT,CASSRQGTQPQHF
TRBJ1-5,-,-,TRBV12-5,11,TGTGCCCGTAAGGGGAATCAGCCCCAGCATTTT,CARKGNQPQHF
TRBJ1-1,-,few,TRBV30,13,TGTGCCTGGAGTGTAGGTAAGCAAGGTGAAGCTTTCTTT,CAWSVGKQGEAFF
TRBJ2-2,TRBD2,once,TRBV9,17,TGTGCCAGCAGCGTAGCGCTAGCGGGAGATGGGACCGGGGAGCTGTTTTTT,CASSVALAGDGTGELFF
TRBJ2-3,TRBD2,-,TRBV9,16,TGTGCCAGCAGCGATGGGACTAGCGGGAGTATAGATACGCAGTATTTT,CASSDGTSGSIDTQYF
TRBJ1-5,-,-,TRBV28,14,TGTGCCAGCAGGAACCAGGGGAGCAATCAGCCCCAGCATTTT,CASRNQGSNQPQHF
TRBJ2-3,-,-,TRBV7-3,13,TGTGCCAGCAGCACTAGGGACGAAGATACGCAGTATTTT,CASSTRDEDTQYF
TRBJ1-5,-,-,TRBV6-5,14,TGTGCCAGCAGAGCTGGTTTTAGCAATCAGCCCCAGCATTTT,CASRAGFSNQPQHF
TRBJ2-5,TRBD2,once,TRBV5-1,16,TGCGCCAGCAGCTTATTGGGAGCGGGAGTGGGACAGACCCAGTACTTC,CASSLLGAGVGQTQYF
TRBJ2-3,-,-,TRBV9,13,TGTGCCAGCAGCGTAACCCCACGAAATACGCAGTATTTT,CASSVTPRNTQYF
TRBJ1-1,-,-,TRBV5-1,13,TGCGCCAGCAGCCGCACCGCGAACACTGAAGCTTTCTTT,CASSRTANTEAFF
TRBJ1-3,-,-,TRBV4-1,15,TGCGCCAGCAGCCAAGGAATCGGCTCTGGAAACACCATATATTTT,CASSQGIGSGNTIYF
TRBJ1-4,-,-,TRBV7-9,15,TGTGCCAGCAGCTTTTTAACGGGGTTCGGTGAAAAACTGTTTTTT,CASSFLTGFGEKLFF
TRBJ1-1,TRBD1,once,TRBV5-1,15,TGCGCCAGCAGCTCCGGGCCAGGGGGGAACACTGAAGCTTTCTTT,CASSSGPGGNTEAFF
TRBJ2-7,-,-,TRBV21-1,16,TGTGCCAGCAGCAAAGATAGGGGTTTGTCCTTACACGAGCAGTACTTC,CASSKDRGLSLHEQYF
TRBJ1-4,-,few,TRBV6-5,14,TGTGCCAGCAGTTACTCGAGGATTAATGAAAAACTGTTTTTT,CASSYSRINEKLFF
TRBJ2-7,TRBD1,-,TRBV6-2/TRBV6-3,20,TGTGCCAGCAGTTACCGCCCGACAGGGGCCGTTTTCCTGCCCGACTACGAGCAGTACTTC,CASSYRPTGAVFLPDYEQYF
TRBJ1-6,-,few,TRBV28,13,TGTGCCAGCAGTCGACGGGATTATTCACCCCTCCACTTT,CASSRRDYSPLHF
TRBJ2-3,-,-,TRBV9,16,TGTGCCAGCAACCTGTGGGGTGACAGACCCACAGATACGCAGTATTTT,CASNLWGDRPTDTQYF
TRBJ1-5,-,-,TRBV28,21,TGTGCCAGCAGTTTATATATCGGAAAATGGGTTCGCAGGGAGAGCAATCAGCCCCAGCATTTT,CASSLYIGKWVRRESNQPQHF
TRBJ2-3,TRBD1,-,TRBV5-1,17,TGCGCCAGCAGCTCCCCAAGGGGGCAGAGGTTCGCAGATACGCAGTATTTT,CASSSPRGQRFADTQYF
TRBJ2-5,-,-,TRBV28,13,TGTGCCAGCAGTTCCCGACAGGAAGAGACCCAGTACTTC,CASSSRQEETQYF
TRBJ2-7,-,-,TRBV7-9,13,TGTGCCAGCAACGCAGGGCCCTCCTACGAGCAGTACTTC,CASNAGPSYEQYF
TRBJ1-5,-,-,TRBV3-1/TRBV3-2,14,TGTGCCAGCAGCCCTTCGCAGGTCCCGCGGCCCCAGCATTTT,CASSPSQVPRPQHF
TRBJ2-1,TRBD1,-,TRBV24-1,13,TGTGCCACCACAGGACAGGCCTACAATGAGCAGTTCTTC,CATTGQAYNEQFF
TRBJ1-6,-,-,TRBV5-1,15,TGCGCCAGCAGCTTGGCGGACAGCTTTAATTCACCCCTCCACTTT,CASSLADSFNSPLHF
TRBJ2-5,-,-,TRBV3-1/TRBV3-2,14,TGTGCCAGCAGCCAAGATGAGGGGGAGAGGTCCCAGTACTTC,CASSQDEGERSQYF
TRBJ2-7,TRBD2,once,TRBV7-9,16,TGTGCCAGCAGCCCCCCCTCTAGCGGGACGGCCCACGAGCAGTACTTC,CASSPPSSGTAHEQYF
TRBJ2-7,-,few,TRBV15,14,TGTGCCACCAGCAGAGATAAGATTGGGGACGAGCAGTACTTC,CATSRDKIGDEQYF
TRBJ2-1,-,once,TRBV9,14,TGTGCCAGCGCCCCGGGGGGCCTCTCCATGCGGCAGTTCTTC,CASAPGGLSMRQFF
TRBJ2-3,TRBD2,once,TRBV7-3,13,TGTGCCAGCAGCTCGGGGGGAACAGATACGCAGTATTTT,CASSSGGTDTQYF
TRBJ2-2,-,-,TRBV10-3,17,TGTGCCATCAGCAAATGGGGTAGCGGAGCGAACACCGGGGAGCTGTTTTTT,CAISKWGSGANTGELFF
TRBJ2-7,-,-,TRBV28,15,TGTGCCAGCAGTTTATACCAGGGGTCAACCTACGAGCAGTACTTC,CASSLYQGSTYEQYF
TRBJ2-7,-,once,TRBV19,16,TGTGCCAGTAGTCCGAGTACTGGGACACTTACCCGAGAGCAGTACTTC,CASSPSTGTLTREQYF